This paragraph reports one TCR beta chain. A read error may be the cause here, since a much bigger clone is one base away. This entry belongs to a study of spatial heterogeneity in lung cancer. Study-wide background: Compared with alpha-chain sequences, beta-chain sequences were consistently detected in greater numbers.

Individually, TCR cDNA molecules were each labelled with a unique molecular identifier. TCRdb passed the 5' RACE reads through MiXCR, listing each CDR3 protein once. The top ten clones hold 24% of a sample with 110,000 or so distinct CDR3 sequences, approximately 10% of them seen once. The CDR3 is 16 amino acids. Germline assignment: CDR1 SGHVS and CDR2 FNYEAQ. Noted time point: blood at routine non-recurrence follow-up after resection. No cell sorting; template was whole RNA from tumor, lung tissue or PBMC. The specimen was PBMCs, collected at follow-up. This sequence originates from a female donor with early-stage non-small cell lung cancer. J is TRBJ2-1 and V is TRBV7-6; D uncertain. DNA of the CDR3: TGTGCCAGCAGCTTCCTCTCAGCGTCGTCCTGCAATGAGCAGTTCTTC. It translates to CASSFLSASSCNEQFF.